This is a list of T cell receptor beta chains from one sample in a study of shared clonotypes between healthy human individuals. Sequencing used immunoSEQ multiplex PCR; TCRdb keeps in-frame clones, though not all of them. Here the sample spans about 2 million clones, just under 95% being singletons. Specimen: naive CD8+ T cells sorted from blood. The source of these receptors is a man younger than 30 in good health. The CDR3 runs from the conserved cysteine through the conserved F or W. Each record gives: clone size, V gene, D gene, J gene, CDR3 protein, CDR3 DNA. The D gene is left open where the match is weak. The size entry is marked missing in some rows and otherwise reads once, few, many or a size class.

NA,TRBV27,TRBD1,TRBJ1-1,CASSPWGQVVGAFF,TGTGCCAGCAGTCCCTGGGGACAGGTAGTAGGGGCTTTCTTT
NA,TRBV5-6,NA,TRBJ2-5,CASSLAGSQKDQYF,TGTGCCAGCAGCTTGGCCGGGTCTCAGAAGGACCAGTACTTC
NA,TRBV4-3,NA,TRBJ2-1,CASSQDPTAPNEQFF,TGCGCCAGCAGCCAAGATCCAACGGCCCCCAATGAGCAGTTCTTC
NA,TRBV9,NA,TRBJ2-5,CASSGGAAQETQYF,TGTGCCAGCAGCGGCGGGGCCGCGCAAGAGACCCAGTACTTC
NA,TRBV28,TRBD2,TRBJ2-1,CASSLFIGLAGTYNEQFF,TGTGCCAGCAGTTTATTTATCGGGCTAGCGGGGACCTACAATGAGCAGTTCTTC
NA,TRBV4-1,TRBD2,TRBJ2-2,CASSQEGGGTNTGELFF,TGCGCCAGCAGCCAAGAAGGCGGGGGGACGAACACCGGGGAGCTGTTTTTT
NA,TRBV2,NA,TRBJ2-2,CASRDTGGELFF,TGTGCCAGCAGGGATACGGGCGGGGAGCTGTTTTTT
NA,TRBV7-8,TRBD2,TRBJ2-5,CASSSTGTSGETQYF,TGTGCCAGCAGCTCCACCGGGACTAGCGGGGAGACCCAGTACTTC
NA,TRBV6-5,NA,TRBJ1-1,CASSFVGSNTEAFF,TGTGCCAGCAGTTTCGTGGGTTCGAACACTGAAGCTTTCTTT
once,TRBV7-8,NA,TRBJ1-6,CASSLSDRGVGNSPLHF,TGTGCCAGCAGCCTCAGCGATCGGGGGGTAGGTAATTCACCCCTCCACTTT
NA,TRBV2,TRBD1,TRBJ2-7,CASSEGRTGATYEQYF,TGTGCCAGCAGTGAAGGGCGGACAGGGGCCACCTACGAGCAGTACTTC
once,TRBV4-1,NA,TRBJ2-1,CASQGDWQSEQFF,TGCGCCAGTCAAGGTGACTGGCAGAGTGAGCAGTTCTTC
NA,TRBV9,NA,TRBJ2-7,CASSVDSPPYEQYF,TGTGCCAGCAGCGTAGACAGTCCACCCTACGAGCAGTACTTC
NA,TRBV19,NA,TRBJ1-6,CASSMGKESINSPLHF,TGTGCCAGTAGTATGGGTAAGGAGTCGATTAATTCACCCCTCCACTTT
NA,TRBV10-3,TRBD2,TRBJ2-7,CAISELGGSLSYEQYF,TGTGCCATCAGTGAGTTAGGCGGGAGCCTCTCCTACGAGCAGTACTTC
NA,TRBV7-9,NA,TRBJ2-7,CASSSTVGWEQYF,TGTGCCAGCAGTTCAACCGTGGGCTGGGAGCAGTACTTC
NA,TRBV6-6,NA,TRBJ1-2,CASFRQFRDLYGYTF,TGTGCCAGCTTCCGCCAATTCAGGGACCTCTATGGCTACACCTTC
NA,TRBV6-1,NA,TRBJ2-7,CAIEDPSGYEQYF,TGTGCCATCGAGGACCCGTCGGGGTACGAGCAGTACTTC
few,TRBV7-9,NA,TRBJ1-2,CASSLVQGHGYTF,TGTGCCAGCAGCTTAGTCCAGGGGCATGGCTACACCTTC
NA,TRBV25-1,TRBD2,TRBJ2-7,CASSEFVAGTNEQYF,TGTGCCAGCAGTGAATTTGTAGCGGGAACCAACGAGCAGTACTTC
NA,TRBV11-2,TRBD1,TRBJ2-7,CASSYTTGDPYEQYF,TGTGCCAGCAGCTATACGACAGGGGACCCCTACGAGCAGTACTTC
few,TRBV4-1,NA,TRBJ2-7,CASSQDRAYEQYF,TGCGCCAGCAGCCAAGATCGAGCCTACGAGCAGTACTTC
few,TRBV7-2,NA,TRBJ2-1,CASSLDSYNEQFF,TGTGCCAGCAGCTTAGACAGTTACAATGAGCAGTTCTTC
once,TRBV27,TRBD1,TRBJ1-5,CASRRTGGNQPQHF,TGTGCCAGCAGAAGGACAGGGGGCAATCAGCCCCAGCATTTT
NA,TRBV27,TRBD2,TRBJ2-7,CASSFWGGEQYF,TGTGCCAGCAGTTTCTGGGGGGGTGAGCAGTACTTC
NA,TRBV2,TRBD1,TRBJ2-5,CASSTMGQGAPPSETQYF,TGTGCCAGCAGTACAATGGGACAGGGGGCCCCGCCAAGCGAGACCCAGTACTTC
NA,TRBV6-1,TRBD1,TRBJ2-1,CASSDPGQGLHNEQFF,TGTGCCAGCAGTGATCCAGGACAGGGGCTCCACAATGAGCAGTTCTTC
NA,TRBV29-1,NA,TRBJ2-2,CSVETETNTGELFF,TGCAGCGTTGAAACAGAGACGAACACCGGGGAGCTGTTTTTT
NA,TRBV5-4,NA,TRBJ2-1,CASSSPPIGNSYNEQFF,TGTGCCAGCAGCTCGCCGCCGATCGGGAACTCCTACAATGAGCAGTTCTTC
NA,TRBV7-7,NA,TRBJ2-3,CASSLRQGFICPTDTQYF,TGTGCTAGCAGCTTGAGGCAGGGGTTCATCTGTCCAACAGATACGCAGTATTTT
NA,TRBV5-4,NA,TRBJ1-1,CASSLGGTTEAFF,TGTGCCAGCAGCTTGGGGGGAACCACTGAAGCTTTCTTT
NA,TRBV5-4,NA,TRBJ1-5,CASSWDSNQPQHF,TGTGCCAGCAGCTGGGACAGCAATCAGCCCCAGCATTTT
NA,TRBV2,NA,TRBJ1-1,CASSGFSLDTEAFF,TGTGCCAGCAGTGGGTTTAGTCTCGACACTGAAGCTTTCTTT
NA,TRBV4-1,TRBD1,TRBJ1-2,CASSQVTGGRTNYGYTF,TGCGCCAGCAGCCAAGTCACAGGGGGTAGAACTAACTATGGCTACACCTTC
NA,TRBV2,NA,TRBJ2-1,CASSDPITTIDEQFF,TGTGCCAGCAGTGACCCCATAACAACGATCGATGAGCAGTTCTTC
NA,TRBV7-2,NA,TRBJ2-1,CASSLGPSWGLGHEQFF,TGTGCCAGCAGCTTAGGGCCCTCGTGGGGGTTGGGGCATGAGCAGTTCTTC
once,TRBV10-3,NA,TRBJ2-7,CAISSQPSYEQYF,TGTGCCATCAGTTCACAGCCCTCCTACGAGCAGTACTTC
once,TRBV4-1,NA,TRBJ2-4,CASSPPEEGPKNIQYF,TGCGCCAGCAGCCCCCCCGAAGAGGGGCCCAAAAACATTCAGTACTTC
NA,TRBV11-2,TRBD2,TRBJ2-7,CASSLDRGLAGGGGYEQYF,TGTGCCAGCAGCTTAGATCGTGGGCTAGCGGGAGGAGGCGGCTACGAGCAGTACTTC
NA,TRBV6-1,TRBD1,TRBJ1-2,CASSEVGDRGYGYTF,TGTGCCAGCAGTGAAGTCGGGGACAGGGGCTATGGCTACACCTTC
NA,TRBV4-2,TRBD2,TRBJ2-1,CASSQVTSGGNNEQFF,TGTGCCAGCAGCCAAGTAACTAGCGGGGGCAACAATGAGCAGTTCTTC
NA,TRBV5-6,NA,TRBJ2-7,CASSLGGVHEQYF,TGTGCCAGCAGCTTAGGAGGAGTCCACGAGCAGTACTTC